This T cell receptor beta chain is drawn from a study of Ad26.COV2.S vaccination and SARS-CoV-2 variants. Whole-study context: Donor was assigned to the Ad26.COV2.S arm of trial COV1001. In the study, Ad26.COV2.S was injected intramuscularly once, or twice 56 days apart.

Generated by immunoSEQ multiplex PCR, the TCRdb table keeps only in-frame clones and is missing some. This sample has hundreds of thousands of clones, with roughly 90% found just once. General observations from the study: Breadth of non-spike TCRs did not differ between vaccinees and placebo recipients. Once vaccination had occurred, spike-specific CD8+ and CD4+ T cell responses reportedly showed substantial breadth.

The CDR3 sequence is 14 residues long. Germline CDR1 reads MNHEY; CDR2 reads SVGAGI. Unmatched junction bases numbered 7, after V lost 6 bases and J lost 5 bases. Specified treatment: around 19 received Ad26.COV2.S at low or high dose, single or two shots; 5 received placebo; per-sample allocation not given. The study sampled participants on day 63 after the first vaccine or placebo injection. This clone was observed a few times. Its target is unknown. The chain is built from TRBV6-5 and TRBJ1-1; 9 positions agree with TRBD1. This TCR was recovered from a person between 18 and 65 years old who received the Ad26.COV2.S COVID-19 vaccine or a placebo. Specimen: peripheral blood, collected in a trial of Ad26.COV2.S vaccine versus placebo. The CDR3 bases are TGTGCCAGCAGCACCCGGGACAGGGATACTGAAGCTTTCTTT. Protein sequence: CASSTRDRDTEAFF.